This T cell receptor beta chain emerged from a study of shared clonotypes between healthy human individuals. Study details: A donor's plate count was three for CD4 naive and three for CD4 memory; CD8 naive had two and CD8 memory one.

Study results and caveats: How much donors shared clonotypes was expected to be affected by sequencing depth.

Original data processing: Filtering differed for immunoSEQ, which gave only junction sequences without quality scores. Here immunoSEQ multiplex PCR was the method, and the copy in TCRdb shows in-frame clones only, minus some. V and J calls and clone size are those listed in that table; D and trimming were worked out from the DNA. This repertoire shows millions of clones, over 85% found once; its top ten account for about 0.13%. About this clone itself: Its matching antigen is unknown.

Source material: naive CD4+ T cells sorted from blood. As for subset: CD45RA+ positively selected. This clonotype was sampled from a man in his late teens or twenties in good health.

CDR3 sequence: CASSMASGRIRDTQYF. Here the CDR3 DNA reads TGCGCCAGCAGCATGGCTAGCGGGCGCATACGGGATACGCAGTATTTT. The V and J genes are TRBV5-1 and TRBJ2-3; 8 nucleotides line up with TRBD2. Germline CDR1 reads SGHRS; CDR2 reads YFSETQ. With 4 bases clipped from V and 6 bases from J, the junction kept 13 bases outside the gene matches. The CDR3 has 16 residues.